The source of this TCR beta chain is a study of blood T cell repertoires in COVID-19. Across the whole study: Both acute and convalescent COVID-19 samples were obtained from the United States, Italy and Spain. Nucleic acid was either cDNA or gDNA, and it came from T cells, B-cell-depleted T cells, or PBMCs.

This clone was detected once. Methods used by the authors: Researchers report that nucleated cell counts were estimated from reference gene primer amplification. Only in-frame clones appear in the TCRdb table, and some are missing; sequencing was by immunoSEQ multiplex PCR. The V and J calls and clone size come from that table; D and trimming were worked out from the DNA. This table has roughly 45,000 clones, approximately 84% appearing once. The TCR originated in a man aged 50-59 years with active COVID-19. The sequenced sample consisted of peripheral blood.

CDR3 loop: CASSPRGQGETQYF. DNA of the CDR3: TGCGCCAGCAGCCCGAGAGGACAGGGGGAGACCCAGTACTTC. V gene TRBV5-1 combines with J gene TRBJ2-5, with TRBD1 matching 9 bases. V shed 4 bases, J shed 5 bases, and the junction held 6 bases outside the gene matches. The CDR3 is 14 amino acids. Germline V gene data show CDR1 as SGHRS and CDR2 as YFSETQ.